This T cell receptor (beta chain) was documented in a study of shared clonotypes between healthy human individuals. Looked up from germline, CDR1 is MDHEN and CDR2 is SYDVKM. The CDR3 sequence is 15 residues long. After removal of 6 bases from V and 2 bases from J, the junction contained 8 bases not matched to a gene. Repertoires were generated with immunoSEQ multiplex PCR, while TCRdb's copy carries only in-frame clones and drops some. This table has 2 million to 2.5 million clones, 90% to 95% appearing once. The sample taken for sequencing was naive CD4+ T cells from PBMCs. Described subset: CD45RA+ positively selected. The receptor was isolated from a man between 18 and 35 years old in good health. Some clones in this sample may be carry-over from other donors' samples. The rearrangement links TRBV28 to TRBJ2-3; 7 positions agree with TRBD1. The CDR3 spells CASRPRDRHTDTQYF. The CDR3 DNA sequence: TGTGCCAGCAGACCCAGGGACAGACACACAGATACGCAGTATTTT.